The 7 T cell receptor beta chains below were found in one sample sequenced in a study of beta chain features in type 1 diabetes. Expressed TCRB transcripts were sequenced, since all the RNA that had been isolated was reverse transcribed. Generated by immunoSEQ multiplex PCR, the TCRdb table keeps only in-frame clones and is missing some. This table holds hundreds of thousands of clones, 15% found once. Specimen: naive CD4+ T cells from blood. The receptor source for this set is a man between 18 and 29 years old in good health.

This sequence joins TRBV5-6 and TRBJ2-3, with D perhaps matching TRBD2 (5 bases). The length of the CDR3 is 14 residues. V was cut by 3 bases and J by 2 bases, with 10 bases left in between. Germline assignment: CDR1 SGHDT and CDR2 YYEEEE. CDR3 region: CASSSDLITDTQYF. CDR3 DNA: TGTGCCAGCAGCTCGGACTTGATCACAGATACGCAGTATTTT.

The chain uses TRBV28 and TRBJ2-7, with TRBD1 matching 10 bases. The CDR3 has 13 amino acids. Per the germline V gene, CDR1 is MDHEN and CDR2 is SYDVKM. V dropped 8 bases and J dropped 5; count of bases not matched to a gene: 6. The CDR3 sequence: CASCPGTGDEQYF. In DNA, the CDR3 is TGTGCCAGCTGCCCCGGGACAGGGGACGAGCAGTACTTC.

The genes are TRBV19 and TRBJ2-7; D is uncertain. This CDR3 region has 16 residues. Per germline, CDR1 LNHDA and CDR2 SQIVND (reference sequence). V was clipped by 5 bases and J by 3 bases, with 20 bases between them. CDR3 sequence reads: CASSLRESRLYYEQYF. In DNA form, the CDR3 reads TGTGCCAGTAGTCTCCGAGAGTCTCGTCTCTACTACGAGCAGTACTTC.

This sequence joins TRBV10-3 and TRBJ2-7; TRBD2 matches 9 bases. Germline V gene lookup returns CDR1 ENHRY and CDR2 SYGVKD. After removal of 11 bases from V and 5 bases from J, the junction contained 13 bases not matched to a gene. This CDR3 comprises 14 residues. For the CDR3, the DNA is TGTGCCTCGGGACTTTCTAGCGGGGATCACGAGCAGTACTTC. Its protein product is CASGLSSGDHEQYF.

This chain joins TRBV5-4 and TRBJ2-1, with TRBD2 identical over 14 bases. V lost 0 bases and J lost 7; bases outside the gene matches: 9. Germline V lookup: CDR1 SGHNT, CDR2 YYREEE (reference sequence). The CDR3 spans 18 residues. The CDR3 nucleotides read TGTGCCAGCAGCTTGGGGGCGGGGACTAGCGGGAGCGGTAATGAGCAGTTCTTC. Its protein product is CASSLGAGTSGSGNEQFF.

This clone appeared a few times. The chain is built from TRBV23-1 and TRBJ1-3; 7 nucleotides align to TRBD1. TRBV23-1 is an open reading frame, and its role is uncertain. The CDR3 contains 17 residues. V lost 6 bases, J lost 0 bases, and 11 bases stayed unmatched. CDR3 bases: TGCGCCAGCAGCCTGGAAGGGGGCGATACCTCTGGAAACACCATATATTTT. It codes for CASSLEGGDTSGNTIYF.

The chain couples TRBV11-2 to TRBJ2-7; perhaps TRBD2 as D (6 bases). V lost 10 bases and J 5 bases, leaving 21 bases between the germline ends. This CDR3 spans 14 amino acids. Germline-derived CDR1 and CDR2 are SGHAT and FQNNGV. The CDR3 here is CATHMAGKVHEQYF. The CDR3 DNA sequence: TGTGCCACCCATATGGCGGGAAAGGTCCACGAGCAGTACTTC.